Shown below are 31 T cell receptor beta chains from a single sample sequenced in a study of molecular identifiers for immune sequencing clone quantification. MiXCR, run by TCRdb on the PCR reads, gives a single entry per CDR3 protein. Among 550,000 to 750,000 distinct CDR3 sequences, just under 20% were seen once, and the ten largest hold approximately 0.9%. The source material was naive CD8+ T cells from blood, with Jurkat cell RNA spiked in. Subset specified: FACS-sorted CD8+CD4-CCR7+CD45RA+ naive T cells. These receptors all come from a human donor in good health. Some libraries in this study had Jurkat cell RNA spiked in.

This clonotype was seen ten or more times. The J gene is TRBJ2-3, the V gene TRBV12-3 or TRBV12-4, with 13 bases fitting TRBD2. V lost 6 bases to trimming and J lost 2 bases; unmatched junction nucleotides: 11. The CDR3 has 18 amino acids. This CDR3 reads CASSPTSGGALVTDTQYF. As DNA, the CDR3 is TGTGCCAGCAGCCCTACTAGCGGGGGGGCCCTAGTCACAGATACGCAGTATTTT.

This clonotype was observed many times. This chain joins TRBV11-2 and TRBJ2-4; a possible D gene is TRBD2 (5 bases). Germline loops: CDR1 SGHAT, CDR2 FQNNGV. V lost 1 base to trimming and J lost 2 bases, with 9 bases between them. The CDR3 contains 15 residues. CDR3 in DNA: TGTGCCAGCAGCTTAGGGGAGTGGTCCAAAAACATTCAGTACTTC. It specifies CASSLGEWSKNIQYF.

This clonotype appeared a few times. This chain's CDR3 is CASSLAAAGNQPQHF. CDR3 DNA: TGTGCCAGCAGCTTAGCGGCGGCCGGCAATCAGCCCCAGCATTTT. This chain uses TRBV11-2 with TRBJ1-5; D unresolved. From germline, CDR1 is SGHAT and CDR2 FQNNGV. This CDR3 spans 15 amino acids. V lost 1 base, J lost 2 bases, and 9 bases lay in between.

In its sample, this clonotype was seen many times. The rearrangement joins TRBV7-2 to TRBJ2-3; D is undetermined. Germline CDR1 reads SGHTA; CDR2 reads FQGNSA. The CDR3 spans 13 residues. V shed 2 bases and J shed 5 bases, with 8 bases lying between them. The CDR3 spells CASSLSLVDTQYF. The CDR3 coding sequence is TGTGCCAGCAGCTTATCACTGGTAGATACGCAGTATTTT. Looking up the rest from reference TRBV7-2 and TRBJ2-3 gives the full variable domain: GAGVSQSPSNKVTEKGKDVELRCDPISGHTALYWYRQSLGQGLEFLIYFQGNSAPDKSGLPSDRFSAERTGGSVSTLTIQRTQQEDSAVYLCASSLSLVDTQYFGPGTRLTVL.

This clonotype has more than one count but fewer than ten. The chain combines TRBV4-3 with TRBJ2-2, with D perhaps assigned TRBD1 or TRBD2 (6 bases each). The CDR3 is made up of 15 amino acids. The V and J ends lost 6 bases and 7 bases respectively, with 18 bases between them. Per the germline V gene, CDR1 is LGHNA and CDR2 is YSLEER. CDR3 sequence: CASRTRGGRGGELFF. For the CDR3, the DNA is TGCGCCAGCAGGACCCGAGGGGGGCGCGGCGGGGAGCTGTTTTTT.

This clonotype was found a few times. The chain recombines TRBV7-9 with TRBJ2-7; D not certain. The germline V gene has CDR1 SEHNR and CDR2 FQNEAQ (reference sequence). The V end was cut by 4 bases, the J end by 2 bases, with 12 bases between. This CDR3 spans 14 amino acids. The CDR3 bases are TGTGCCAGCAGCTCGAAAAATGGGCCCTACGAGCAGTACTTC. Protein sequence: CASSSKNGPYEQYF.

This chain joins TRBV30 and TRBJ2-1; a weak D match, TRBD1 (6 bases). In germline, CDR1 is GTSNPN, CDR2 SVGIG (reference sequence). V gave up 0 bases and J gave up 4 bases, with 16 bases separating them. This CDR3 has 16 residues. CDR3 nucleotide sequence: TGTGCCTGGAGTGTAACCCAGGGGCTAGTATACAATGAGCAGTTCTTC. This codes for CAWSVTQGLVYNEQFF.

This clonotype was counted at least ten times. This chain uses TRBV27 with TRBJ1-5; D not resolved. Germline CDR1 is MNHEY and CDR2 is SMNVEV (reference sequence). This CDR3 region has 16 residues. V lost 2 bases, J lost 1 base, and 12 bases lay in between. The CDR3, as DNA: TGTGCCAGCAGTTTAGGTCCGGGGTTGAGCAATCAGCCCCAGCATTTT. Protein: CASSLGPGLSNQPQHF.

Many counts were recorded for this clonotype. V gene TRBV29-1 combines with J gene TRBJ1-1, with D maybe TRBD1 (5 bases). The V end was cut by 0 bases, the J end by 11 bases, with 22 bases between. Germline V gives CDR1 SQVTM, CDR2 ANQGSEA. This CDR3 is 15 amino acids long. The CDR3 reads CSVEDLKGLAWGAFF. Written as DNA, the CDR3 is TGCAGCGTTGAAGATCTGAAGGGGTTGGCTTGGGGGGCTTTCTTT.

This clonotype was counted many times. As DNA, the CDR3 is TGTGCCAGCAGCCGATCGACTAGCAATGAGCAGTTCTTC. Residues: CASSRSTSNEQFF. This chain links TRBV6-6 with TRBJ2-1, with TRBD2 as a possible D gene (6 bases). In germline, CDR1 is MNHNY, CDR2 SVGAGI (reference sequence). V was trimmed by 6 bases and J by 6 bases, leaving 12 bases between them. This CDR3 is built from 13 residues.

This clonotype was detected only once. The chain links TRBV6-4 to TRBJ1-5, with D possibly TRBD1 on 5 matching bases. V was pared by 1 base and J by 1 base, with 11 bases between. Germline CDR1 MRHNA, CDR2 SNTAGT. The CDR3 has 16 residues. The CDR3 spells CASSDWAGWSNQPQHF. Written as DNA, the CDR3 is TGTGCCAGCAGTGACTGGGCAGGGTGGAGCAATCAGCCCCAGCATTTT.

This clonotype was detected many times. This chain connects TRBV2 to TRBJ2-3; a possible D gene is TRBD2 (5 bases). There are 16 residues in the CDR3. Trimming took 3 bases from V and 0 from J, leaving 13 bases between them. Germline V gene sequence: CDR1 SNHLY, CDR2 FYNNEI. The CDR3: CASSDGGLESTDTQYF. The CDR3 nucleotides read TGTGCCAGCAGTGATGGAGGACTCGAAAGCACAGATACGCAGTATTTT.

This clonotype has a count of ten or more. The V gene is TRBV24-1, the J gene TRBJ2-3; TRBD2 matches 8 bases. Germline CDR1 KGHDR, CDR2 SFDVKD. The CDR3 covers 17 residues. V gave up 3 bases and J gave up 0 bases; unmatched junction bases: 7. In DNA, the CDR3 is TGTGCCACCAGTGATATAACTAGCGGAACTAGCACAGATACGCAGTATTTT. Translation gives CATSDITSGTSTDTQYF.

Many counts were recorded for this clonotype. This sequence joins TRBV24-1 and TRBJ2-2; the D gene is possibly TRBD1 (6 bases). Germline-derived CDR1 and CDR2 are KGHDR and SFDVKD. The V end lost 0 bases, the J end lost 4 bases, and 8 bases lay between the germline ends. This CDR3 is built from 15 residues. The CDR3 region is CATSDLQGRTGELFF. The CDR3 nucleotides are TGTGCCACCAGTGATTTGCAGGGGCGCACCGGGGAGCTGTTTTTT.

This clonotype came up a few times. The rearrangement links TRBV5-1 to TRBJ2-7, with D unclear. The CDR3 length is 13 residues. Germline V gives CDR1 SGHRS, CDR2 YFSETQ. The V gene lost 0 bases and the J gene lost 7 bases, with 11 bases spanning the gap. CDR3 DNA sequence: TGCGCCAGCAGCTTGGAGGGTCCCTCGGAGCAGTACTTC. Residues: CASSLEGPSEQYF.

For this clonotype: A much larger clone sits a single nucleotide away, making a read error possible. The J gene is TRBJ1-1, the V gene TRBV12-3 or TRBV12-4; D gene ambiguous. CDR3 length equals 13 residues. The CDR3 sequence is CSSKPGGGAEAFF. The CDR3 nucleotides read TGTTCCAGCAAACCCGGTGGCGGGGCTGAAGCTTTCTTT.

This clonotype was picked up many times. The CDR3 protein is CATSDLPGTGGTGELFF. As DNA, the CDR3 is TGTGCCACCAGTGATTTGCCGGGGACAGGGGGCACCGGGGAGCTGTTTTTT. The rearrangement links TRBV24-1 to TRBJ2-2; TRBD1 agrees at 11 bases. This CDR3 is built from 17 residues. Germline CDR1 reads KGHDR; CDR2 reads SFDVKD. V dropped 0 bases and J dropped 4; count of bases not matched to a gene: 3.

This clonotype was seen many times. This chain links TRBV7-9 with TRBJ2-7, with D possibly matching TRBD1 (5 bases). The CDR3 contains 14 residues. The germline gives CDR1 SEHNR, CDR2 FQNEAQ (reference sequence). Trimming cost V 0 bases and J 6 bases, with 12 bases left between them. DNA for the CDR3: TGTGCCAGCAGCTTAGCCACGCAGGGTATCGAGCAGTACTTC. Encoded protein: CASSLATQGIEQYF.

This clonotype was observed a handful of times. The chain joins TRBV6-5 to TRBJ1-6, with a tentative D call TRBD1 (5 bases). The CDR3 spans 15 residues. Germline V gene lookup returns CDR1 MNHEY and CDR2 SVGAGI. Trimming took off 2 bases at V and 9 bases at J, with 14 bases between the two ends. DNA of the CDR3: TGTGCCAGCAGTTACGGGCAGGGCTTAGGTTCACCCCTCCACTTT. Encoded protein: CASSYGQGLGSPLHF.

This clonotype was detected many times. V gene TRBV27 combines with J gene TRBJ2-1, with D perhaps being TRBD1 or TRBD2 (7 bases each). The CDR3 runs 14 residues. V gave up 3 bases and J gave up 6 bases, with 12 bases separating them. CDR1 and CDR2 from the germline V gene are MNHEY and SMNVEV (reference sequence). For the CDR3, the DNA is TGTGCCAGCAGTTTGGCAGGGGGGGCCAATGAGCAGTTCTTC. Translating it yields CASSLAGGANEQFF.

CDR3 in DNA: TGCGCCAGCAGCCAAGACAGACAGGGGACCTCCTACGAGCAGTACTTC. Its protein is CASSQDRQGTSYEQYF. V gene TRBV4-3 combines with J gene TRBJ2-7, with 8 bases fitting TRBD1. V lost 0 bases, J lost 0 bases, and 4 bases stayed unmatched. CDR1 and CDR2 (germline): LGHNA, YSLEER. The CDR3 consists of 16 residues.

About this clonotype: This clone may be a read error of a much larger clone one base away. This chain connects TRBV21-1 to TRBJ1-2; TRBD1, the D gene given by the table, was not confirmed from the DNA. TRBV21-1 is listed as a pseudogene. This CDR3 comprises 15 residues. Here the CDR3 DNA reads TGTGCCAGCAGCACTAAGGACAGGAGCCCTGTTGGCTACACCTTC. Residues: CASSTKDRSPVGYTF.

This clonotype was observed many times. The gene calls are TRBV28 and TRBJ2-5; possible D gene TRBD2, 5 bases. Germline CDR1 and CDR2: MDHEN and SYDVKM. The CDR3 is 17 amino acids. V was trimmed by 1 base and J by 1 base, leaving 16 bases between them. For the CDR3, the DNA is TGTGCCAGCAGTTTATCCCCAGCGGAGGCTATCCAAGAGACCCAGTACTTC. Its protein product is CASSLSPAEAIQETQYF. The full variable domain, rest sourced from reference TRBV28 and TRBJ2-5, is DVKVTQSSRYLVKRTGEKVFLECVQDMDHENMFWYRQDPGLGLRLIYFSYDVKMKEKGDIPEGYSVSREKKERFSLILESASTNQTSMYLCASSLSPAEAIQETQYFGPGTRLLVL.

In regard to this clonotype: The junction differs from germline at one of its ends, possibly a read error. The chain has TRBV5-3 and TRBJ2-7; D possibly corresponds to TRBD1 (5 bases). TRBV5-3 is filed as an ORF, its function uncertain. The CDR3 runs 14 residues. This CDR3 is CASSLGSRVDEQYF. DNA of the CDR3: TGTGCCAGCAGCTTGGGTAGCAGGGTCGACGAGCAGTACTTC.

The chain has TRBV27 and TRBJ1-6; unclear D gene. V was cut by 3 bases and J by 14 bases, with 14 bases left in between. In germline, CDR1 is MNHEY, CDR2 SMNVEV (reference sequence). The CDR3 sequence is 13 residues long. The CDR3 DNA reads TGTGCCAGCAGTTTTGGGTTATTGTCATCCCTCCACTTT. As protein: CASSFGLLSSLHF.

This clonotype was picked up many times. CDR3 amino acids: CASKIRHDTLNTEAFF. CDR3 bases: TGTGCCAGCAAGATAAGACACGATACTTTGAACACTGAAGCTTTCTTT. The chain carries TRBV6-1 and TRBJ1-1; D unclear. V was clipped by 7 bases and J by 0 bases, with 18 bases between them. The CDR3 runs to 16 residues. Germline CDR1 reads MNHNS; CDR2 reads SASEGT.

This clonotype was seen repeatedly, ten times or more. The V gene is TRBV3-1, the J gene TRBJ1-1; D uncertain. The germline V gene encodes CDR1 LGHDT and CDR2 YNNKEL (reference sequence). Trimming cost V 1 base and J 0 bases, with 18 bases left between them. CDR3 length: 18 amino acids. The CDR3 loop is CASSQGVYTGRMNTEAFF. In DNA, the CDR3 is TGTGCCAGCAGCCAAGGTGTGTACACTGGAAGGATGAACACTGAAGCTTTCTTT.

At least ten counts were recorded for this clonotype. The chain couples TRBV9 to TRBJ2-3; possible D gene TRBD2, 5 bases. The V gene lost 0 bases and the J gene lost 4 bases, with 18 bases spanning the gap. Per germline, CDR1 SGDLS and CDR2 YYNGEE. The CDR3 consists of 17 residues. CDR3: CASSVATTPLGADTQYF. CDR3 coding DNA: TGTGCCAGCAGCGTAGCTACGACTCCCCTCGGGGCAGATACGCAGTATTTT.

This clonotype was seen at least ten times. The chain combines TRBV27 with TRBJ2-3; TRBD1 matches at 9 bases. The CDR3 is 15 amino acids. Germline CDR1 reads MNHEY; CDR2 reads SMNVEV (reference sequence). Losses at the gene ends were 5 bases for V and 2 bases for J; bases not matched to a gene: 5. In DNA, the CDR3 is TGTGCCAGCAGTCCACGGACAGGGGCCACAGATACGCAGTATTTT. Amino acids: CASSPRTGATDTQYF.

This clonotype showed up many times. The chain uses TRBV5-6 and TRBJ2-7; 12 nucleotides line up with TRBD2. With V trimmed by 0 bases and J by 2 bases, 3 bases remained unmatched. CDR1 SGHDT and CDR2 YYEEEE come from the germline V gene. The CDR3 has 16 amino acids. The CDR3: CASSLDGLAGPYEQYF. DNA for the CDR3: TGTGCCAGCAGCTTGGACGGACTAGCGGGGCCCTACGAGCAGTACTTC.

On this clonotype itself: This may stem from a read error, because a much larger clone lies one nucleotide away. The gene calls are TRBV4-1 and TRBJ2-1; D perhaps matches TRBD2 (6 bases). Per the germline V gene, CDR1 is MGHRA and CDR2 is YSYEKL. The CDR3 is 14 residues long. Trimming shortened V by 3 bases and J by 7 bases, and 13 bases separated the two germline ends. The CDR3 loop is CASSQGKRGNEQFF. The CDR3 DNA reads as TGCGCCAGCAGCCAGGGAAAACGGGGGAATGAGCAGTTCTTC.